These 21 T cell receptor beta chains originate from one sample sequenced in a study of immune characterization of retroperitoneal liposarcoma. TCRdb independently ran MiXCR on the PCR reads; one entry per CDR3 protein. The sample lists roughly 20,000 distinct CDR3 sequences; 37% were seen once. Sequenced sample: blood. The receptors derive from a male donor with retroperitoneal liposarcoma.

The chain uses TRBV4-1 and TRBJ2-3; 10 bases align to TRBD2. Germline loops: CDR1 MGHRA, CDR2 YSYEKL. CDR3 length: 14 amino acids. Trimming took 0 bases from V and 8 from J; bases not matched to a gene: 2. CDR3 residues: CASSQEASGSTQYF. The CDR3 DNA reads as TGCGCCAGCAGCCAAGAGGCTAGCGGGAGTACGCAGTATTTT.

This CDR3 reads CASTAAGAYEQYF. The CDR3 DNA follows: TGTGCCAGCACTGCCGCAGGGGCCTACGAGCAGTACTTC. V and J are TRBV12-3 or TRBV12-4 and TRBJ2-3; maybe TRBD1 (6 bases). TRBJ2-7 matches the DNA end more closely, so the J call is doubtful. The CDR3 has 13 residues.

DNA for the CDR3: TGTGCCAGCACCCTGCCCGACGGTACAGGGTGGTACGAGCAGTACTTC. Its protein product is CASTLPDGTGWYEQYF. The genes are TRBV6-8 and TRBJ2-1; a weak D match, TRBD1 (6 bases). TRBJ2-7 matches the DNA end more closely, so the J call is doubtful. The CDR3 runs 16 residues. Germline CDR1 is MNHGY and CDR2 is SAAAGT.

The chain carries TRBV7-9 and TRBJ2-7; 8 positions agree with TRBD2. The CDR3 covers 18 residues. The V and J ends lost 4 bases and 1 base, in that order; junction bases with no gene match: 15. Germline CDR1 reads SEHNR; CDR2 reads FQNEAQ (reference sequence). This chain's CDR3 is CASSYPPWRGVVSYEQYF. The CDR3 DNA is TGTGCCAGCAGCTACCCCCCTTGGCGGGGGGTCGTATCCTACGAGCAGTACTTC.

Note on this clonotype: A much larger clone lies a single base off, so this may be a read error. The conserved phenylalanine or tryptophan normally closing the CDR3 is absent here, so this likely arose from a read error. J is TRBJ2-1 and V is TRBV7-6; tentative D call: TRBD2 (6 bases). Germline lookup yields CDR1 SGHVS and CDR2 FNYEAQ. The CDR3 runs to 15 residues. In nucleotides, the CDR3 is TGTGCTAGCAGCCCGGCAGGGAGGAGTGGAGAGACCCAGTTCGTC. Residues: CASSPAGRSGETQFV.

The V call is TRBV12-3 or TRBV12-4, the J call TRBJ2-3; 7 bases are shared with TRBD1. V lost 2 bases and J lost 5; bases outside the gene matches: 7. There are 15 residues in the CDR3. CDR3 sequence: CASSLSGGWLDTQYF. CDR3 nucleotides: TGTGCCAGCAGTTTATCAGGGGGTTGGTTAGATACGCAGTATTTT.

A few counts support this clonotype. This CDR3 is CASSMNRGYADTQYF. The CDR3 DNA is TGTGCCAGCAGCATGAATAGGGGCTATGCAGATACGCAGTATTTT. The J gene is TRBJ2-3, the V gene TRBV11-2; D perhaps matches TRBD1 (5 bases). Looked up from germline, CDR1 is SGHAT and CDR2 is FQNNGV. V dropped 5 bases and J dropped 4 bases, with 16 bases sitting between them. The CDR3 loop spans 15 amino acids.

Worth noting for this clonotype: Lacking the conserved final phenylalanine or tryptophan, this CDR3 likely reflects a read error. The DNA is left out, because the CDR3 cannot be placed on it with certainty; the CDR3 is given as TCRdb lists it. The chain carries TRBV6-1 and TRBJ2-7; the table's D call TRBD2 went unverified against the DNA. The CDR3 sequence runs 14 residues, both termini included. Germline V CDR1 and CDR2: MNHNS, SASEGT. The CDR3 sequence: CASSPSSTYNEQCS.

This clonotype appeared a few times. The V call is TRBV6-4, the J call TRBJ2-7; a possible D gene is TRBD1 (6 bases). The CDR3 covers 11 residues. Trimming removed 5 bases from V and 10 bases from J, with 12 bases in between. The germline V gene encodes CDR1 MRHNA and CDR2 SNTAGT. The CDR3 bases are TGTGCCAGCAGTTACAGGGTCACCCAGTACTTC. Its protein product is CASSYRVTQYF.

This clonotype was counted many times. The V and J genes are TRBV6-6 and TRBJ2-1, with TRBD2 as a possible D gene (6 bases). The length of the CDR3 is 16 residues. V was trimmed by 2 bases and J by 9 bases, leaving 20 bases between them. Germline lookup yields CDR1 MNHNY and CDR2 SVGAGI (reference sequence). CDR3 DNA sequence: TGTGCCAGCAGTTACGGGGACTCTCTCGGTGGCGGTGAGCAGTTCTTC. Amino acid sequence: CASSYGDSLGGGEQFF.

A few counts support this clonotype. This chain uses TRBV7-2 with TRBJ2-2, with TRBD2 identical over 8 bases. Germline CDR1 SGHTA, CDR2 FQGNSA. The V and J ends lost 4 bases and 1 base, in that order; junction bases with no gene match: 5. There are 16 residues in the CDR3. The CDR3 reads CASSSRLALNTGELFF. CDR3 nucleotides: TGTGCCAGCAGCTCCAGACTAGCGCTGAACACCGGGGAGCTGTTTTTT. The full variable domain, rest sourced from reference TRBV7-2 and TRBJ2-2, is GAGVSQSPSNKVTEKGKDVELRCDPISGHTALYWYRQSLGQGLEFLIYFQGNSAPDKSGLPSDRFSAERTGGSVSTLTIQRTQQEDSAVYLCASSSRLALNTGELFFGEGSRLTVL.

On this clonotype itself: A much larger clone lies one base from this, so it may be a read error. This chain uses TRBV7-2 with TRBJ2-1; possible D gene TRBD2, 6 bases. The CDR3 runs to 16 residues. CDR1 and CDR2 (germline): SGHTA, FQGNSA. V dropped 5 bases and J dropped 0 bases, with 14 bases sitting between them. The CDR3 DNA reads TGTGCCAGCAGCGTGGAGGGCCTGAGCTCCTACAATGAGCAGTTCTTC. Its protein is CASSVEGLSSYNEQFF.

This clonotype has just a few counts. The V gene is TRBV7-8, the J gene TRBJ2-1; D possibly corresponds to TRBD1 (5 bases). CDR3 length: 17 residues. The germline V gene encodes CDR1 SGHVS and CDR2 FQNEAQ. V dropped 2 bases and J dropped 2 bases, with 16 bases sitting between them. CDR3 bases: TGTGCCAGCAGCTTAAGCCAGGGCGGCCGTACCTACAATGAGCAGTTCTTC. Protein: CASSLSQGGRTYNEQFF.

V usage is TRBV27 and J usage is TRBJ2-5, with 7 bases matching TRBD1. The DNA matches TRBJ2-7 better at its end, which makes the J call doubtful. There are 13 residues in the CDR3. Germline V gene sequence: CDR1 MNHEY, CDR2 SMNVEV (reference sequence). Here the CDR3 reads CASSWTGTVEQYF. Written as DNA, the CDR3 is TGTGCCAGCAGCTGGACCGGGACAGTCGAGCAGTACTTC.

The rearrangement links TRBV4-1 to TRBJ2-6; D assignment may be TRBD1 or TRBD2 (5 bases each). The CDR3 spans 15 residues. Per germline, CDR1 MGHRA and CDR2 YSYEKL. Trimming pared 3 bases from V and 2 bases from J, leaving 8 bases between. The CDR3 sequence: CASSQQGAGANVLTF. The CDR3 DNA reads TGCGCCAGCAGCCAGCAGGGAGCTGGGGCCAACGTCCTGACTTTC.

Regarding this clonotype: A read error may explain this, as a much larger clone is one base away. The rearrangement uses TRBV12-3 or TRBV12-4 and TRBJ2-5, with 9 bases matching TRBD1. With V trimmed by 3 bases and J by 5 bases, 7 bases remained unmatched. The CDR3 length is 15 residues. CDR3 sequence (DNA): TGTGCCAGCAGTTTCGGTGGACAGGGGACCGAGACCCAGTACTTC. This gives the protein CASSFGGQGTETQYF.

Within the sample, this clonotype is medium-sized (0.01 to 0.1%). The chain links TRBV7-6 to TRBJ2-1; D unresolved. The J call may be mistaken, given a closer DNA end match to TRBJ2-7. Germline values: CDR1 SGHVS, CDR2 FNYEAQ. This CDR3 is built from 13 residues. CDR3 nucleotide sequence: TGTGCCAGCAGCACAAAACCAAACTACGAGCAGTACTTC. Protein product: CASSTKPNYEQYF.

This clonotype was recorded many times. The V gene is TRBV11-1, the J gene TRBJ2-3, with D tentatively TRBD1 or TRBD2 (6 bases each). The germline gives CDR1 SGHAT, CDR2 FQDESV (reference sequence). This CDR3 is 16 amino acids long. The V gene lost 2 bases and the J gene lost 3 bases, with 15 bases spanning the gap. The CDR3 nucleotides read TGTGCCAGCAGCTTAACAGGCACAGGGAGGACAGATACGCAGTATTTT. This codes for CASSLTGTGRTDTQYF.

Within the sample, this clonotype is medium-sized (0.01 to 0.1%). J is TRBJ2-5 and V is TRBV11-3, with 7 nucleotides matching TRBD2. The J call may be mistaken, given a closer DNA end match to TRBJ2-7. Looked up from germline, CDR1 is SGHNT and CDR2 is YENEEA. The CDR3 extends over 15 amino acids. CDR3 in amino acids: CASSLVGGSRYEQYF. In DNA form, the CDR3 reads TGTGCCAGCAGCTTAGTCGGCGGGAGCAGGTACGAGCAGTACTTC.

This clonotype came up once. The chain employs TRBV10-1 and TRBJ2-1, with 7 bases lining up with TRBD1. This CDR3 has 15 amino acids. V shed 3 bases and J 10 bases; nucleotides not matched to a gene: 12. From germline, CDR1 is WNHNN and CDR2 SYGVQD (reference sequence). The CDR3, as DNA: TGCGCCAGCAGTGATTTGGCAGGGGGTATCTACGAGCAGTTCTTC. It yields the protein CASSDLAGGIYEQFF.

The CDR3: CASSLRLAGGRYEQYF. The CDR3 nucleotides are TGTGCCAGCAGTTTAAGACTAGCGGGAGGTCGCTACGAGCAGTACTTC. The rearrangement uses TRBV27 and TRBJ2-5; 13 bases match TRBD2. The end of the DNA is better explained by TRBJ2-7, so the J call may be wrong. Germline V gene sequence: CDR1 MNHEY, CDR2 SMNVEV (reference sequence). The CDR3 loop spans 16 amino acids.